These 8 T cell receptor beta chains were all obtained from the same sample, sequenced in a study of shared clonotypes between healthy human individuals. Naive CD8 isolation took CD45RO-negative cells positively selected for CCR7 and excluded terminally differentiated effector memory CD45RA+ cells. TCRdb's table, derived via immunoSEQ multiplex PCR, lists solely in-frame clones and lacks some. The sample holds approximately 810,000 clones, almost 95% seen once. Sequencing was performed on naive CD8+ T cells sorted from blood. The receptors derive from a man aged 25 to 40 in good health.

The CDR3 region is CASSEQGRASYEQYF. The CDR3 bases are TGTGCCAGCAGTGAACAAGGCAGGGCCTCCTACGAGCAGTACTTC. The chain employs TRBV6-1 and TRBJ2-7; D is possibly TRBD1 (5 bases). V was cut by 2 bases and J by 0 bases, with 11 bases left in between. CDR3 length: 15 amino acids. Germline CDR1 is MNHNS and CDR2 is SASEGT.

With respect to this clone: Other DNA sequences within the sample encode an identical CDR3. The chain is built from TRBV7-9 and TRBJ2-7, with D possibly matching TRBD1 (6 bases). Germline V lookup: CDR1 SEHNR, CDR2 FQNEAQ (reference sequence). The CDR3 has 14 amino acids. Trimming pared 1 base from V and 2 bases from J, leaving 9 bases between. The CDR3 is CASSLVGGTYEQYF. In DNA form, the CDR3 reads TGTGCCAGCAGCTTAGTAGGGGGAACCTACGAGCAGTACTTC.

This clone was seen a single time. The chain recombines TRBV7-2 with TRBJ2-2; D tentatively reads TRBD1 or TRBD2 (5 bases each). The V gene lost 4 bases and the J gene lost 5 bases, with 14 bases spanning the gap. Germline CDR1 and CDR2: SGHTA and FQGNSA. This CDR3 has 15 residues. The CDR3 sequence: CASSSGTPFTGELFF. The CDR3 DNA reads TGTGCCAGCAGCTCCGGGACGCCTTTTACCGGGGAGCTGTTTTTT.

V is TRBV28 and J is TRBJ2-1; 11 nucleotides align to TRBD2. V lost 1 base to trimming and J lost 6 bases; unmatched junction nucleotides: 8. The CDR3 loop spans 17 amino acids. Looked up from germline, CDR1 is MDHEN and CDR2 is SYDVKM. CDR3 in amino acids: CASSLFPVAGGSNEQFF. The CDR3 bases are TGTGCCAGCAGTTTATTTCCAGTAGCGGGAGGGAGCAATGAGCAGTTCTTC.

The chain couples TRBV7-6 to TRBJ2-7, with D perhaps TRBD1 or TRBD2 (6 bases each). Trimming removed 5 bases from V and 5 bases from J, with 19 bases in between. The CDR3 sequence is 15 residues long. Germline lookup yields CDR1 SGHVS and CDR2 FNYEAQ. The CDR3 is CASSPNPGGIHEQYF. The CDR3 nucleotides read TGTGCCAGCAGCCCAAATCCCGGGGGCATTCACGAGCAGTACTTC.

Turning to this clone: Other nucleotide sequences in the sample specify the same CDR3. This chain connects TRBV5-5 to TRBJ2-7; a weak D match, TRBD2 (6 bases). Trimming pared 0 bases from V and 2 bases from J, leaving 9 bases between. CDR1 is SGHKS and CDR2 is YYEKEE in the germline V gene (reference sequence). The CDR3 spans 14 residues. The CDR3 sequence: CASSLGTGAYEQYF. The CDR3 DNA reads TGTGCCAGCAGCTTGGGGACGGGGGCCTACGAGCAGTACTTC.

The chain recombines TRBV7-9 with TRBJ2-3; 7 bases line up with TRBD2. This CDR3 has 16 residues. Trimming cost V 3 bases and J 2 bases; bases outside gene matches: 8. CDR1 SEHNR and CDR2 FQNEAQ come from the germline V gene (reference sequence). The CDR3 region is CASSFKGGRDTDTQYF. CDR3 nucleotide sequence: TGTGCCAGCAGCTTTAAGGGAGGGCGGGACACAGATACGCAGTATTTT.

The chain links TRBV7-9 to TRBJ2-1; TRBD2 agrees at 11 bases. The CDR3 covers 16 residues. The V gene's germline CDR1 is SEHNR and CDR2 FQNEAQ (reference sequence). Losses at the gene ends were 9 bases for V and 5 bases for J; bases not matched to a gene: 12. CDR3 nucleotides: TGTGCCAGTAGAGGAGGGGGACTAGCGGAAAACAATGAGCAGTTCTTC. This gives the protein CASRGGGLAENNEQFF.